This TCR beta chain emerged from a study of T cell responses to AZD1222 COVID-19 vaccine (dated by TCRdb to the early 2020s). In the study overall: AZD1222 recipients given second doses at about 4 weeks or at about 12 weeks were pooled, since spike-specific TCR depth and breadth were not found to differ between the two schedules. A total of 233 trial participants underwent TCR sequencing, of whom about 200 had received two doses of AZD1222 and about 26 had received two doses of the MenACWY control vaccine. Trial participants were enrolled by age into subgroups of 18-55, 56-69 and 70-plus years, and around 140, 26 and 57 TCR-sequenced participants, respectively, were included in these subgroups. Study-wide findings and limitations: The vaccine-associated CD4 TCRs covered the entire spike protein, and the dominant responses fell in regions 160-218 and 743-854. Conclusions about previously exposed vaccinees are limited because only six or seven AZD1222 recipients were SARS-CoV-2 seropositive at baseline. Participants were mostly white British, with more females than males. The authors suggested clonal diversity may have been underestimated. Because no day 14 peak-response samples were available, the repertoires could be characterized only after the peak T cell response. Epitopes outside the regions mutated in the B.1.351 and B.1.1.7 variants were reportedly recognized by nearly half of the unique spike-specific TCRs. The 56-69-year group was small, and its depth increase did not reach significance, likely because of low power. A significant rise in spike-specific TCR breadth and depth was observed after two AZD1222 doses relative to day 0 and relative to MenACWY recipients.

CDR1 is given as LGHNA and CDR2 as YNFKEQ, both from the germline V gene. The CDR3 contains 16 residues, cysteine and phenylalanine counted. Of all the DNA, just the CDR3 is kept, 48 bases in frame from base 1. The germline V and J ends show losses of 0 bases and 9 bases respectively, and no gene match explains 9 bases of the junction. Turning to this clone: Its antigen specificity is not known. One base away there is no much larger clone; base qualities are not given.

Interpreted using the paper, the time point label stands for: baseline before first vaccination. The vaccinee samples were drawn from two UK trials, COV001 and COV002, one of which was a single-blind randomized controlled phase 2/3 trial testing AZD1222 (ChAdOx1 nCoV-19) in healthy adults. For TCRbeta chain sequencing, PBMC samples from trial participants were taken at day 0 and at day 28 after the second dose. The CDR3 regions of human TCRbeta chains were subjected to immunosequencing. Processing in the source paper ran as follows. Repertoire TCRs were checked for matches against a reference library of SARS-CoV-2-specific TCRs that had been generated using the MIRA antigen-specificity platform. Breadth was defined as the fraction of unique TCRs that were SARS-CoV-2-associated, and depth was defined as the fraction of total T cells that were SARS-CoV-2-associated. Using the MIRA data, each spike-specific TCR was assigned both to the spike region to which the TCR was reactive and to a CD4 or CD8 class. Log10-transformed breadth and depth values were compared by one-way ANOVA with Sidak's multiple comparisons tests. This immuneACCESS table, as held by TCRdb, lists in-frame sequences with V and J called but not all clones. Of the missing ones, under half trace to an unresolved V gene in checked studies; the others have no known cause. For V, J and clone size, that table is used; D and trimming come from the DNA. The sample table records more than 95,000 clones; roughly 87% of these occur just once. The ten top clones hold more than 4.5% of the sample.

This chain is built from TRBV4-2 and TRBJ2-1, and 9 junctional nucleotides match TRBD2. This receptor was taken from an adult in good health. Sequenced here: peripheral blood, sampled on day 0 of AZD1222 vaccination. The DNA sequence reads TGTGCCAGCAGCCAAGAGAAAATAGCGGGGGCGAGTGAGCAGTTCTTC. Translated, it reads CASSQEKIAGASEQFF.